This is a list of T cell receptor beta chains from one sample in a study of blood T cell repertoires in COVID-19. Produced via immunoSEQ multiplex PCR; TCRdb's table is partial and in-frame only. The repertoire includes some 120,000 clones, over 75% of them detected once, and under 8% sits in the top ten. Sequenced: peripheral blood. Source of these receptors: a man older than 75 with active or convalescent COVID-19. Each CDR3 is given with its conserved first and last residue. The order of the fields is J gene, D gene, clone size, V gene, CDR3 protein, CDR3 DNA. A D gene is named only where the DNA matches it firmly. The listing skips clone size in some rows; elsewhere it reads once, few, many or a size class.

TRBJ2-7 TRBD1 . TRBV4-2 CASSQTGTASEQYF TGTGCCAGCAGCCAAACCGGGACAGCCAGCGAGCAGTACTTC
TRBJ2-7 . . TRBV5-1 CASSLEGPPGGSEQYF TGCGCCAGCAGCTTGGAGGGTCCTCCCGGGGGTTCCGAGCAGTACTTC
TRBJ1-3 . . TRBV28 CASSGVGTYSGNTIYF TGTGCCAGCAGTGGGGTGGGGACATACTCTGGAAACACCATATATTTT
TRBJ2-7 TRBD1 . TRBV20-1 CSASPGQGYEQYF TGCAGTGCTAGTCCCGGACAGGGCTACGAGCAGTACTTC
TRBJ2-2 . . TRBV24-1 CATSDLGRQLAGELFF TGTGCCACCAGTGATTTGGGCCGACAGCTGGCCGGGGAGCTGTTTTTT
TRBJ1-1 TRBD1 . TRBV7-8 CASSPGGMNTEAFF TGTGCCAGCAGCCCAGGGGGCATGAACACTGAAGCTTTCTTT
TRBJ2-7 . once TRBV5-5 CASSLFDRPASGREQYF TGTGCCAGCAGCTTATTCGACAGGCCTGCCTCAGGAAGGGAGCAGTACTTC
TRBJ2-5 . . TRBV28 CASSLTGTRETQYF TGTGCCAGCAGTTTAACAGGGACAAGAGAGACCCAGTACTTC
TRBJ2-3 TRBD2 . TRBV5-6 CASSPWVAGGTDTQYF TGTGCCAGCAGCCCTTGGGTAGCGGGGGGCACAGATACGCAGTATTTT
TRBJ2-5 . . TRBV24-1 CATSGFQETQYF TGTGCCACCTCAGGGTTTCAAGAGACCCAGTACTTC
TRBJ2-7 . . TRBV7-7 CASSYPERGEQYF TGTGCCAGCAGCTACCCCGAGAGAGGCGAGCAGTACTTC
TRBJ2-3 TRBD2 . TRBV7-9 CASSGLQRGRDTQYF TGTGCCAGCAGCGGTCTCCAGCGGGGAAGAGATACGCAGTATTTT
TRBJ2-7 TRBD1 . TRBV7-2 CASSPRQGAGSYEQYF TGTGCCAGCAGCCCACGACAGGGGGCGGGCTCCTACGAGCAGTACTTC
TRBJ1-5 . . TRBV28 CASTGGNQPQHF TGTGCCAGCACAGGGGGCAATCAGCCCCAGCATTTT
TRBJ1-2 TRBD1 . TRBV4-1 CASSQVNRGRGYTF TGCGCCAGCAGCCAAGTGAATAGGGGGCGAGGCTACACCTTC
TRBJ1-6 TRBD1 . TRBV7-2 CASSLRQGPNSPLHF TGTGCCAGCAGCTTAAGACAGGGTCCTAATTCACCCCTCCACTTT
TRBJ2-2 TRBD2 once TRBV5-1 CASSLSASGNTGELFF TGCGCCAGCAGTTTGTCGGCTAGCGGGAACACCGGGGAGCTGTTTTTT
TRBJ2-3 . . TRBV2 CASRLGGDTQYF TGTGCCAGCAGGTTGGGGGGAGATACGCAGTATTTT
TRBJ1-4 TRBD1 . TRBV28 CASSLTGGGEKLFF TGTGCCAGCAGCCTTACAGGGGGAGGAGAAAAACTGTTTTTT
TRBJ1-2 . once TRBV19 CASSMGPGEQYGYTF TGTGCCAGTAGTATGGGTCCGGGGGAGCAGTATGGCTACACCTTC
TRBJ1-5 TRBD1 . TRBV5-6 CASSLGQGVVQPQHF TGTGCCAGCAGCTTGGGACAGGGGGTAGTACAGCCCCAGCATTTT
TRBJ1-4 . few TRBV6-1 CASSEGTLEEKLFF TGTGCCAGCAGTGAAGGAACCTTGGAGGAAAAACTGTTTTTT
TRBJ2-7 TRBD2 many TRBV4-2 CASSQDPLGSGAQYEQYF TGTGCCAGCAGCCAAGACCCCCTGGGTAGCGGGGCCCAATACGAGCAGTACTTC
TRBJ1-5 TRBD1 once TRBV4-3 CASSQDLGRTGSNQPQHF TGCGCCAGCAGCCAAGATTTGGGGCGGACAGGGAGCAATCAGCCCCAGCATTTT
TRBJ1-1 TRBD1 once TRBV5-1 CASRAVQGSGTEAFF TGCGCCAGCAGGGCCGTACAGGGGTCGGGCACTGAAGCTTTCTTT
TRBJ2-6 . . TRBV10-3 CAISESRWGAGANVLTF TGTGCCATCAGTGAGTCCCGTTGGGGGGCTGGGGCCAACGTCCTGACTTTC
TRBJ1-5 TRBD1 . TRBV2 CASRGTGTIDQPQHF TGTGCCAGCCGGGGGACAGGGACTATCGATCAGCCCCAGCATTTT
TRBJ2-7 . . TRBV30 CAWSVQGVGEQYF TGTGCCTGGAGTGTACAAGGGGTGGGCGAGCAGTACTTC
TRBJ2-7 TRBD1 . TRBV25-1 CASSALDRGTSYEQYF TGTGCCAGCAGTGCCCTGGACAGGGGAACCTCCTACGAGCAGTACTTC
TRBJ2-1 . . TRBV11-2 CASSLGSGGNEQFF TGTGCCAGCAGCTTAGGGTCCGGGGGCAATGAGCAGTTCTTC
TRBJ2-7 . . TRBV28 CASSFYPGEQYF TGTGCCAGCAGTTTTTATCCGGGGGAGCAGTACTTC
TRBJ1-5 . once TRBV28 CASSSQAGSEAQHF TGTGCCAGCAGTTCCCAGGCCGGTTCAGAAGCCCAGCATTTT
TRBJ1-6 . . TRBV3-1/TRBV3-2 CASCPGGGGSPLHF TGTGCCAGCTGTCCTGGGGGTGGAGGGTCACCCCTCCACTTT
TRBJ1-2 . . TRBV3-1/TRBV3-2 CASSQGDSYGYTF TGTGCCAGCAGCCAAGGAGACAGCTATGGCTACACCTTC
TRBJ2-2 . once TRBV7-9 CASSQTSRGSGELFF TGTGCCAGCAGCCAGACTAGTAGGGGTTCCGGGGAGCTGTTTTTT
TRBJ1-5 . . TRBV27 CAREKPYPPGNQPQHF TGTGCCAGGGAGAAACCCTACCCCCCGGGCAATCAGCCCCAGCATTTT
TRBJ2-3 TRBD2 . TRBV6-2/TRBV6-3 CASSYSPAGGLTDTQYF TGTGCCAGCAGTTACTCCCCAGCGGGGGGCCTCACAGATACGCAGTATTTT
TRBJ1-3 TRBD1 . TRBV25-1 CASKREGRGTAIYF TGTGCCAGCAAGCGAGAGGGCAGGGGGACCGCCATATATTTT
TRBJ1-5 TRBD1 . TRBV9 CASSLTGGNQPQHF TGTGCCAGCAGTCTAACAGGGGGCAATCAGCCCCAGCATTTT
TRBJ2-1 . . TRBV9 CASSVEGRPYNEQFF TGTGCCAGCAGCGTGGAGGGACGCCCATACAATGAGCAGTTCTTC
TRBJ2-5 TRBD1 . TRBV19 CASSIGTGNQETQYF TGTGCCAGTAGTATCGGGACAGGGAACCAAGAGACCCAGTACTTC
TRBJ2-5 TRBD2 . TRBV27 CASSFGGAGAETQYF TGTGCCAGCAGTTTCGGGGGAGCGGGGGCAGAGACCCAGTACTTC
TRBJ2-5 TRBD2 . TRBV7-2 CASSPLTSWKETQYF TGTGCCAGCAGCCCACTGACTAGCTGGAAAGAGACCCAGTACTTC
TRBJ2-3 . once TRBV4-2 CASSQGSALWGTDTQYF TGTGCCAGCAGCCAAGGGAGTGCTCTCTGGGGCACAGATACGCAGTATTTT
TRBJ2-1 TRBD1 few TRBV5-4 CASSLVDRAYNEQFF TGTGCCAGCAGCTTGGTTGACAGGGCGTACAATGAGCAGTTCTTC
TRBJ1-2 . . TRBV6-9 CASSYPGGNYGYTF TGTGCCAGCAGTTATCCCGGGGGGAACTATGGCTACACCTTC
TRBJ1-1 . . TRBV19 CASSIKGTRGITEAFF TGTGCCAGTAGTATAAAAGGAACCAGGGGTATCACTGAAGCTTTCTTT
TRBJ2-7 TRBD1 . TRBV7-2 CASSLGQGTYEQYF TGTGCCAGCAGCTTAGGACAGGGTACCTACGAGCAGTACTTC
TRBJ1-3 . few TRBV7-2 CASSQTQLGNTIYF TGTGCCAGCAGCCAGACACAGCTTGGAAACACCATATATTTT
TRBJ1-2 TRBD1 . TRBV6-1 CASSEFDREEGYTF TGTGCCAGCAGTGAATTTGACAGGGAGGAGGGCTACACCTTC
TRBJ2-5 . once TRBV5-1 CASRSGSQKETQYF TGCGCCAGCAGATCAGGCTCGCAGAAAGAGACCCAGTACTTC
TRBJ1-2 . . TRBV28 CASSGLEGGNYGYTF TGTGCCAGCAGCGGGCTAGAGGGAGGGAACTATGGCTACACCTTC
TRBJ1-2 . . TRBV11-2 CASSLNEPRWGYTF TGTGCCAGCAGCTTAAACGAACCCCGGTGGGGCTACACCTTC